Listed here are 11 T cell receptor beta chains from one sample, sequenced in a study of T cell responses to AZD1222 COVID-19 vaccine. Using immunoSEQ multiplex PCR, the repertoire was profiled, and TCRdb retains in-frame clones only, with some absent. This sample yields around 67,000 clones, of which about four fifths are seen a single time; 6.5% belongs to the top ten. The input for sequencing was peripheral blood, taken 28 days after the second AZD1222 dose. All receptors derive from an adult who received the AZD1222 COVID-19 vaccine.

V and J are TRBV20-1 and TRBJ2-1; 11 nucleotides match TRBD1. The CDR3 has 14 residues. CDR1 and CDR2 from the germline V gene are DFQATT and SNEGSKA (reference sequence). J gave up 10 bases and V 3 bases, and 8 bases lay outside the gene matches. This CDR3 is CSASMGQGDQEQFF. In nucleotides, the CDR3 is TGCAGTGCTAGTATGGGACAGGGGGACCAAGAGCAGTTCTTC.

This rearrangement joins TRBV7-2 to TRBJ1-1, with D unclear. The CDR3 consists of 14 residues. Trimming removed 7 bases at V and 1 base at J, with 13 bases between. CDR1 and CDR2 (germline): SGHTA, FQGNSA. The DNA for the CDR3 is TGTGCCAGCACCCCATTTCGAGGGAACACTGAAGCTTTCTTT. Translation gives CASTPFRGNTEAFF. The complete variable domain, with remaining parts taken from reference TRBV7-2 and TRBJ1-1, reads GAGVSQSPSNKVTEKGKDVELRCDPISGHTALYWYRQSLGQGLEFLIYFQGNSAPDKSGLPSDRFSAERTGGSVSTLTIQRTQQEDSAVYLCASTPFRGNTEAFFGQGTRLTVV.

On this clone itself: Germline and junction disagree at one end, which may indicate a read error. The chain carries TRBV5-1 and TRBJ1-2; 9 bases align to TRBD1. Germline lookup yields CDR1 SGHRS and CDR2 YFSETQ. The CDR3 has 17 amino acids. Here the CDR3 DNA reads TGCGCCAGCAGCTGGATGGGACAGGGTAGCGGGAACTCTGGCTACACCTTC. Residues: CASSWMGQGSGNSGYTF.

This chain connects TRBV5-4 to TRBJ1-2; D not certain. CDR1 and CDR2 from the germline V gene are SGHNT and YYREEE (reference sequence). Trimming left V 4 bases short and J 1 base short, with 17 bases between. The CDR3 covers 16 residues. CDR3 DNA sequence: TGTGCCAGCAGCCCCCCCGGTGAGAGGAGTAACTATGGCTACACCTTC. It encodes CASSPPGERSNYGYTF.

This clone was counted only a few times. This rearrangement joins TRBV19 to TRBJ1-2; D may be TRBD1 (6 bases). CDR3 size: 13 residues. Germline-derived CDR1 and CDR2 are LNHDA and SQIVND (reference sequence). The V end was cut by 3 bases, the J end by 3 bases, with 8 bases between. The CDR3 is CASSMGGYYGYTF. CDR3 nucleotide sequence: TGTGCCAGTAGTATGGGGGGCTACTATGGCTACACCTTC.

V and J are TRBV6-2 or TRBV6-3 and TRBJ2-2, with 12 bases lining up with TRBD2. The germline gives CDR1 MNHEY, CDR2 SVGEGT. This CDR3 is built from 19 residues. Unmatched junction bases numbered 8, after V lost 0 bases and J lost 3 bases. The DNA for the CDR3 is TGTGCCAGCAGTTACTCGATGGCTAGCGGGGGGGCGGACACCGGGGAGCTGTTTTTT. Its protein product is CASSYSMASGGADTGELFF.

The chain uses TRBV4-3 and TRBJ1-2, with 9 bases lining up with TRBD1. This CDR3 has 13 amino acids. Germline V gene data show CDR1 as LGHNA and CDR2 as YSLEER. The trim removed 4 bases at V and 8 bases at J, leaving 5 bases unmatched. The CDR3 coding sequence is TGCGCCAGCAGCCGCACAGGGGGCGAAGGCTACACCTTC. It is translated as CASSRTGGEGYTF.

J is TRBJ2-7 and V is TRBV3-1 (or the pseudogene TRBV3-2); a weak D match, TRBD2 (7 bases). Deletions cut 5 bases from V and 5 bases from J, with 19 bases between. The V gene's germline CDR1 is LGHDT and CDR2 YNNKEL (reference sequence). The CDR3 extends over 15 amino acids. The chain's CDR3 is CASSFGGGRVHEQYF. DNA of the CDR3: TGTGCCAGCAGCTTTGGGGGGGGCAGGGTCCACGAGCAGTACTTC.

The CDR3 nucleotides read TGCGCCAGCAGCCAAGAACCAGGAGTTAACTATGGCTACACCTTC. Residues: CASSQEPGVNYGYTF. This chain uses TRBV4-3 with TRBJ1-2; D gene ambiguous. The CDR3 spans 15 residues. V lost 0 bases and J lost 1, with 9 bases in between. CDR1 and CDR2 from the germline V gene are LGHNA and YSLEER.

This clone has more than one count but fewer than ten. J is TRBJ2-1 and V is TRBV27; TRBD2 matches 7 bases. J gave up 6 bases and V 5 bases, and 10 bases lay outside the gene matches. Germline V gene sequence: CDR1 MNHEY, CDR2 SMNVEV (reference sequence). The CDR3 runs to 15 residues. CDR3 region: CASSPAWDYRNEQFF. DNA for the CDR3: TGTGCCAGCAGTCCAGCCTGGGACTACCGCAATGAGCAGTTCTTC.

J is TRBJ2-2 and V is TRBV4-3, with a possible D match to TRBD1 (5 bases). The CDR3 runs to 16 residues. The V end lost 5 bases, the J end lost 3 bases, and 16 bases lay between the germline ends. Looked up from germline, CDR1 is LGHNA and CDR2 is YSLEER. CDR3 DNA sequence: TGCGCCAGCAGCTTGATTTCGACAGCCGACACCGGGGAGCTGTTTTTT. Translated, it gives CASSLISTADTGELFF.